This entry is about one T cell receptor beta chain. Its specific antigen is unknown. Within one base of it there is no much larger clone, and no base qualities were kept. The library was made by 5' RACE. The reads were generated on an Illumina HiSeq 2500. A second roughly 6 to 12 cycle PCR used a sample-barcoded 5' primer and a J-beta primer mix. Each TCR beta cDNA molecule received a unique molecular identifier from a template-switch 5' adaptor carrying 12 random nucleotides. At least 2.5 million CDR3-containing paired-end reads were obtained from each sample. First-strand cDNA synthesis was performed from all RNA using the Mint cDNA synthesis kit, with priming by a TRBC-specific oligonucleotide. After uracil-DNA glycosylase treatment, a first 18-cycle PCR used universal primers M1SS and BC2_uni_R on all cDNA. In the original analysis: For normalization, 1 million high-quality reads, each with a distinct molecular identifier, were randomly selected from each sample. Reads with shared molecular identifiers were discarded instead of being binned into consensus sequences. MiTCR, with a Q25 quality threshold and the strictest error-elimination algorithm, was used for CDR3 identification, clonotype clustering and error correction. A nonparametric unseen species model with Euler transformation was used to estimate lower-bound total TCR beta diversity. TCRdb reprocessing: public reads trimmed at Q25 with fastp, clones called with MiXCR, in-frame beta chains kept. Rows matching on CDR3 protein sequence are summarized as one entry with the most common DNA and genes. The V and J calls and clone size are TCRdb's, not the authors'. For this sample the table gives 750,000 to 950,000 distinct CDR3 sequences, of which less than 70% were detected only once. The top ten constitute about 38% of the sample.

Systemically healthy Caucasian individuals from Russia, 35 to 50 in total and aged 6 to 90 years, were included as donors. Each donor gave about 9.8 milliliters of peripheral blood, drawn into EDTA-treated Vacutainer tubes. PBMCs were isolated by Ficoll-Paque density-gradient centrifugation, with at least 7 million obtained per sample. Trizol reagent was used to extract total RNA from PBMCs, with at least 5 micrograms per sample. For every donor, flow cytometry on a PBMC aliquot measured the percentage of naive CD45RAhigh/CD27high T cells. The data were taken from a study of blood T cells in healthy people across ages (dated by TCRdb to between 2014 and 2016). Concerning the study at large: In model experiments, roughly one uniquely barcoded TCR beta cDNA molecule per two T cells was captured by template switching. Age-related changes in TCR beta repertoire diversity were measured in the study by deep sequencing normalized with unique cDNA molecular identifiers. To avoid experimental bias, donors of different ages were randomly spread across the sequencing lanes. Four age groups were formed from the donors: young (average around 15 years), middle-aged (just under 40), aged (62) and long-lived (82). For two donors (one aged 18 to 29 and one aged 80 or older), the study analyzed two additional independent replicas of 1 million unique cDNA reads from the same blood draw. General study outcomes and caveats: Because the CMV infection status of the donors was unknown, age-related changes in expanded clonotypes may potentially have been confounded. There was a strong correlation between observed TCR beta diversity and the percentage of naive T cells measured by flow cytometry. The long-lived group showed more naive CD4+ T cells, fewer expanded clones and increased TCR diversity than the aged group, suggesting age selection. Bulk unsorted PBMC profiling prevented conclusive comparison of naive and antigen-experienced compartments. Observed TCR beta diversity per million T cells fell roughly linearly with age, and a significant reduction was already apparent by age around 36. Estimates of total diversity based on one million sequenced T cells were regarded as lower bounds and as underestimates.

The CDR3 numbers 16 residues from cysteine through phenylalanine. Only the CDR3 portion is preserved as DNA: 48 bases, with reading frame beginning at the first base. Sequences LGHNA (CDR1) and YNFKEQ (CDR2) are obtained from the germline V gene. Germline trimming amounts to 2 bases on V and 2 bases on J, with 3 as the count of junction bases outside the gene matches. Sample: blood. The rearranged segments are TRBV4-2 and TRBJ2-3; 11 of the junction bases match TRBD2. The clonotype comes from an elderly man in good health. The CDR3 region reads CASSQPLAGDTDTQYF. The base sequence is TGTGCCAGCAGCCAACCACTAGCGGGGGACACAGATACGCAGTATTTT.